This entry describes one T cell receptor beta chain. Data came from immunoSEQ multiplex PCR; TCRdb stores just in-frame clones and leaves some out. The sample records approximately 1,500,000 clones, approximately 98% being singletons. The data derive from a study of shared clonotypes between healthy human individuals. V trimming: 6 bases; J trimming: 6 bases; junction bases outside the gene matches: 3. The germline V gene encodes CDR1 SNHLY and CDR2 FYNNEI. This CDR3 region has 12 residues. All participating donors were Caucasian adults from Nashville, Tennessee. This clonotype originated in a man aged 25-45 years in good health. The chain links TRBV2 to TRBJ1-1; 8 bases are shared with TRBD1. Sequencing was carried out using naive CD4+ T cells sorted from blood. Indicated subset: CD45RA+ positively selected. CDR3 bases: TGTGCCAGCAGAGACAGGGGACCTGAAGCTTTCTTT. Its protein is CASRDRGPEAFF.